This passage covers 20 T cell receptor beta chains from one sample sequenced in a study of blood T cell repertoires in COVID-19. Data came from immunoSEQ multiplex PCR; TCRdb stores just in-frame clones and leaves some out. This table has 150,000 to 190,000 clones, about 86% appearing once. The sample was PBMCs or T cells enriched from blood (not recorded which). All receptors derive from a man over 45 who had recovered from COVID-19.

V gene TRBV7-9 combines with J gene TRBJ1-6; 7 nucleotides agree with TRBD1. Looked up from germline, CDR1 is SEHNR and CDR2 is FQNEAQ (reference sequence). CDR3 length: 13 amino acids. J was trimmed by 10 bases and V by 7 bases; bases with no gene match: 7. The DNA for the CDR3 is TGTGCCAGCACCGATGACAGGGTCTCACCCCTCCACTTT. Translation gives CASTDDRVSPLHF.

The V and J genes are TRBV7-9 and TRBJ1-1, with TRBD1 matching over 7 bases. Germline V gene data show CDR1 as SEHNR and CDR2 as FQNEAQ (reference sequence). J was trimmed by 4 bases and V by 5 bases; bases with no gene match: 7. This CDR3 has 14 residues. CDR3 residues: CASSTTGSSTEAFF. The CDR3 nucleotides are TGTGCCAGCAGCACGACAGGGTCGAGCACTGAAGCTTTCTTT.

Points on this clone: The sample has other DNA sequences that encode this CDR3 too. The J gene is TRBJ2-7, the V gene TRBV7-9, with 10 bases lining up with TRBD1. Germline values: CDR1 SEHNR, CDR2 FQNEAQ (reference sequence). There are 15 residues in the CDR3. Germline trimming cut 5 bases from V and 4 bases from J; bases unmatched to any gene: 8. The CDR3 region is CASSPPRDRGYEQYF. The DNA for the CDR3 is TGTGCCAGCAGCCCACCCCGGGACAGGGGATACGAGCAGTACTTC.

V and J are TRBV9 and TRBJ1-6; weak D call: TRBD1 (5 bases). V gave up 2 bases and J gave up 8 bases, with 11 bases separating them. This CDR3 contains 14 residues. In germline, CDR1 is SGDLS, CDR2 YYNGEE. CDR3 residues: CASSVLGTDSPLHF. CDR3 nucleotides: TGTGCCAGCAGCGTTCTGGGGACTGATTCACCCCTCCACTTT.

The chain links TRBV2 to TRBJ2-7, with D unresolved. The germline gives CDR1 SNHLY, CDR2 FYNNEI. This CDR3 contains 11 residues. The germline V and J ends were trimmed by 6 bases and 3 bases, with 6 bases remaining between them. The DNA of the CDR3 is TGTGCCAGCAGCTTTTACTACGAGCAGTACTTC. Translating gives CASSFYYEQYF.

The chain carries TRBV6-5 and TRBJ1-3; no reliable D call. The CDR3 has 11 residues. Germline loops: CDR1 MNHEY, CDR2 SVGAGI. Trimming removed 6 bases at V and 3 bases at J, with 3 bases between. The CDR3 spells CASRSGNTIYF. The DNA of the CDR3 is TGTGCCAGCAGGAGTGGAAACACCATATATTTT.

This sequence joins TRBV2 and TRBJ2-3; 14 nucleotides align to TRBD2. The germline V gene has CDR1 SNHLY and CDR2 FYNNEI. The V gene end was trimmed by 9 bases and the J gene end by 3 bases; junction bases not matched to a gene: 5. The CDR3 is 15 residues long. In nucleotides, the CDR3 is TGTGCCAGTAGAGGACTAGCGGGGGGAACAGATACGCAGTATTTT. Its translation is CASRGLAGGTDTQYF. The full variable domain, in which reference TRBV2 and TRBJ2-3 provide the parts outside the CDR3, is EPEVTQTPSHQVTQMGQEVILRCVPISNHLYFYWYRQILGQKVEFLVSFYNNEISEKSEIFDDQFSVERPDGSNFTLKIRSTKLEDSAMYFCASRGLAGGTDTQYFGPGTRLTVL.

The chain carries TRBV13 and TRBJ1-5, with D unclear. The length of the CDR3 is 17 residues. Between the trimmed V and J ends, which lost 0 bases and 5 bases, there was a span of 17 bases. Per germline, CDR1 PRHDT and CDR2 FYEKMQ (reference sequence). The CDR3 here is CASSLGTNPGLYQPQHF. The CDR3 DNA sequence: TGTGCCAGCAGCTTAGGGACAAACCCAGGACTCTATCAGCCCCAGCATTTT.

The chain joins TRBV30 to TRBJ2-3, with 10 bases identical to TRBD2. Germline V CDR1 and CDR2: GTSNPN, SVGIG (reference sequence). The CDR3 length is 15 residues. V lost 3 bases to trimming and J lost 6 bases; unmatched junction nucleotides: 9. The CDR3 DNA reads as TGTGCCTGGAGGGCATGGAGCGGGGGGGATGATACGCAGTATTTT. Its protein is CAWRAWSGGDDTQYF.

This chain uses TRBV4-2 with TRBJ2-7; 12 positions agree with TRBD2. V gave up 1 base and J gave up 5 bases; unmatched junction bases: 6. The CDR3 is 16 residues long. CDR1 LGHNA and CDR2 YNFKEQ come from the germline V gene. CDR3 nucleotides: TGTGCCAGCAGCCAAGCGCTAGCGGGGGGGCCGAACGAGCAGTACTTC. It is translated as CASSQALAGGPNEQYF.

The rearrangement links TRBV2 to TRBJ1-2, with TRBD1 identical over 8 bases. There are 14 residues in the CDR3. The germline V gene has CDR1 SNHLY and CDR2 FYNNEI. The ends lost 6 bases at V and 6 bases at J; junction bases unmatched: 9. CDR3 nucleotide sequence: TGTGCCAGCAGATTAGACAGGGGTACTCATGGCTACACCTTC. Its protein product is CASRLDRGTHGYTF.

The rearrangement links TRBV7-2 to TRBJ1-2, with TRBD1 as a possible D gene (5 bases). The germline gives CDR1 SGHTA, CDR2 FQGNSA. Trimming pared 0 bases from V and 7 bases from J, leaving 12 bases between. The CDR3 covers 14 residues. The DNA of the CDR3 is TGTGCCAGCAGCTTAGCGGAGCGGGGCGGTGGCTACACCTTC. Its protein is CASSLAERGGGYTF.

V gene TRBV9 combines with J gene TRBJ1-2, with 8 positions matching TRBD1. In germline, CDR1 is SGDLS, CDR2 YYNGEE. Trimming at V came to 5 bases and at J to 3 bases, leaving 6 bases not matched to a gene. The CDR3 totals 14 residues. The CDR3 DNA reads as TGTGCCAGCAGTTTTGGACAGGGAGACTATGGCTACACCTTC. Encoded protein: CASSFGQGDYGYTF.

The CDR3 nucleotides read TGTGCCAGCAGCTTAGGAGGGGGCCTCTTCCAAGAGACCCAGTACTTC. It yields the protein CASSLGGGLFQETQYF. This chain links TRBV7-9 with TRBJ2-5; 7 nucleotides align to TRBD1. Per the germline V gene, CDR1 is SEHNR and CDR2 is FQNEAQ (reference sequence). The V segment lost 1 base and the J segment 1 base; nucleotides outside the gene matches: 6. This CDR3 has 16 amino acids.

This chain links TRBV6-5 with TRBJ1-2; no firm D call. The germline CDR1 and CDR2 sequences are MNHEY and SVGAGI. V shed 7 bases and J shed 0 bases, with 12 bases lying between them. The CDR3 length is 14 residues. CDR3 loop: CASTNPRSNYGYTF. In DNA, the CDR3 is TGTGCCAGCACAAACCCCAGGTCTAACTATGGCTACACCTTC.

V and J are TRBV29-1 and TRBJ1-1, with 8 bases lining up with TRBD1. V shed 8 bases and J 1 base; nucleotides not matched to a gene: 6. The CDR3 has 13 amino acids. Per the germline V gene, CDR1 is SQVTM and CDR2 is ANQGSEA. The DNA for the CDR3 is TGCAGCACCGGACAGGGTGGGAACACTGAAGCTTTCTTT. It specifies CSTGQGGNTEAFF.

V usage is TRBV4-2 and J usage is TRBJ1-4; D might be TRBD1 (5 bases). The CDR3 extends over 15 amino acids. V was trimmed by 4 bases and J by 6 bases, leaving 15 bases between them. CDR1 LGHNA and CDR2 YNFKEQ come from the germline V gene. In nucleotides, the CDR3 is TGTGCCAGCAGCCTTATGGGGGGGATAGATGAAAAACTGTTTTTT. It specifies CASSLMGGIDEKLFF.

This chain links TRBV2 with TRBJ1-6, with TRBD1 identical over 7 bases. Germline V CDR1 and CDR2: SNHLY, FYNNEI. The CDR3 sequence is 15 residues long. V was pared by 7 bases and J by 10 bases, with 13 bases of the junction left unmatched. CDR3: CASTVSIGGNSPLHF. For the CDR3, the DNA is TGTGCCAGCACGGTTTCGATAGGGGGCAACTCACCCCTCCACTTT.

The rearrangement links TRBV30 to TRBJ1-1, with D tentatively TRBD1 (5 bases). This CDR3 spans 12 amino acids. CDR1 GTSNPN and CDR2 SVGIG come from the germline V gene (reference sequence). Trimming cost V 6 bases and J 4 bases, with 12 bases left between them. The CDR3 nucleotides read TGTGCCTGCGGGCAGGGAGGCACTGAAGCTTTCTTT. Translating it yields CACGQGGTEAFF.

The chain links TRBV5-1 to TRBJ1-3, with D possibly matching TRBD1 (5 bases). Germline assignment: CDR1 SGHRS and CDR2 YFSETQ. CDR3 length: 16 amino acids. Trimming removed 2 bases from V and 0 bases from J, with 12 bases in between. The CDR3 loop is CASSLTGLSSGNTIYF. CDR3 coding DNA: TGCGCCAGCAGCTTAACAGGCTTGAGCTCTGGAAACACCATATATTTT.